Presented here are 2 T cell receptor beta chains from one specimen sequenced in a study of blood T cell repertoires in COVID-19. Data came from immunoSEQ multiplex PCR; TCRdb stores just in-frame clones and leaves some out. The sample has 200,000 to 250,000 clones; roughly 80% are singletons. The specimen sequenced was peripheral blood. The receptors come from a human donor in a cohort sampled during active COVID-19.

This clone turned up a few times. V usage is TRBV3-1 (or the pseudogene TRBV3-2) and J usage is TRBJ1-5; weak D call: TRBD1 (6 bases). Germline V gene data show CDR1 as LGHDT and CDR2 as YNNKEL (reference sequence). This CDR3 spans 15 amino acids. V dropped 3 bases and J dropped 6 bases, with 15 bases sitting between them. CDR3 in DNA: TGTGCCAGCAGCCATATTAAACGGGGGGCTCAGCCCCAGCATTTT. This codes for CASSHIKRGAQPQHF.

The V gene is TRBV6-5, the J gene TRBJ1-6; no definite D call. The CDR3 has 13 amino acids. Germline V CDR1 and CDR2: MNHEY, SVGAGI. V gave up 4 bases and J gave up 4 bases, with 5 bases separating them. The CDR3 region has the DNA TGTGCCAGCAGTTCGGAGTATAATTCACCCCTCCACTTT. It codes for CASSSEYNSPLHF.